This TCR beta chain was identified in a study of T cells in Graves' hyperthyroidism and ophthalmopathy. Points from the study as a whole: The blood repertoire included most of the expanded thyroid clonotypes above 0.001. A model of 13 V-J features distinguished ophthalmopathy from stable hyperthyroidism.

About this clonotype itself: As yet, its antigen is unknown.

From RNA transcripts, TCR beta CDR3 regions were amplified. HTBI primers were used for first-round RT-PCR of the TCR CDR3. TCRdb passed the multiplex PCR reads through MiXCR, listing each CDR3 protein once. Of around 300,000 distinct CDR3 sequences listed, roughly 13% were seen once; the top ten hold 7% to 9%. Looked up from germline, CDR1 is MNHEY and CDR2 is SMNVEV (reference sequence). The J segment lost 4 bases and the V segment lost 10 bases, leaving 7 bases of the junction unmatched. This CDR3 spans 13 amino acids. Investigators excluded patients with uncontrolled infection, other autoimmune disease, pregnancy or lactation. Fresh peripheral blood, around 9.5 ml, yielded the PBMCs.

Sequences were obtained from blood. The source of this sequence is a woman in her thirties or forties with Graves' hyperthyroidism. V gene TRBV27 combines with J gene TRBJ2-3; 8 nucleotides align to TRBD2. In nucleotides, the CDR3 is TGTGCCATAAGAGCGGGAGTGTCAGATACGCAGTATTTT. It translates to CAIRAGVSDTQYF.